The 13 T cell receptor beta chains reported below all come from one sample, sequenced in a study of T cell changes during pregnancy in multiple sclerosis. The assay was immunoSEQ multiplex PCR, and TCRdb's table has in-frame clones only and misses some. The table shows 20,000 to 25,000 clones, with more than 80% occurring only once. The sequenced sample was CD8+ T cells from peripheral blood mononuclear cells, obtained in the first trimester of pregnancy. These TCRs come from a female donor in good health, enrolled as a control in a pregnancy study.

The rearrangement uses TRBV7-9 and TRBJ1-5, with a tentative D call TRBD1 (6 bases). The CDR3 is 14 amino acids. In germline, CDR1 is SEHNR, CDR2 FQNEAQ (reference sequence). The V end was cut by 5 bases, the J end by 7 bases, with 15 bases between. CDR3 nucleotide sequence: TGTGCCAGCAGCCCCTCCCAGGGGAACCAGCCCCAGCATTTT. The encoded protein is CASSPSQGNQPQHF.

The rearrangement links TRBV6-5 to TRBJ2-5; TRBD1 aligns across 7 bases. CDR1 and CDR2 (germline): MNHEY, SVGAGI. Trimming took 0 bases from V and 2 from J; bases not matched to a gene: 0. This CDR3 has 14 residues. CDR3: CASSYSGQQETQYF. Here the CDR3 DNA reads TGTGCCAGCAGTTACTCGGGACAGCAAGAGACCCAGTACTTC.

The genes are TRBV9 and TRBJ2-5; TRBD2 agrees at 10 bases. There are 16 residues in the CDR3. With V trimmed by 0 bases and J by 1 base, 3 bases remained unmatched. Germline assignment: CDR1 SGDLS and CDR2 YYNGEE. CDR3 nucleotide sequence: TGTGCCAGCAGCGTAGTTAGCGGGGGGCCCCAAGAGACCCAGTACTTC. Its protein product is CASSVVSGGPQETQYF. Using reference TRBV9 and TRBJ2-5 for the parts outside the CDR3, the full variable domain is DSGVTQTPKHLITATGQRVTLRCSPRSGDLSVYWYQQSLDQGLQFLIQYYNGEERAKGNILERFSAQQFPDLHSELNLSSLELGDSALYFCASSVVSGGPQETQYFGPGTRLLVL.

The V gene is TRBV7-3, the J gene TRBJ1-2; D unresolved. This CDR3 contains 18 residues. Trimming cost V 2 bases and J 6 bases, with 25 bases left between them. CDR1 and CDR2 (germline): SGHTA, FQGTGA. In DNA form, the CDR3 reads TGTGCCAGCAGCTTACTTGGTGGCAGGCCCGAAGGATCGGATGGCTACACCTTC. Its protein is CASSLLGGRPEGSDGYTF. Full variable domain (outside the CDR3, taken from reference TRBV7-3 and TRBJ1-2): GAGVSQTPSNKVTEKGKYVELRCDPISGHTALYWYRQSLGQGPEFLIYFQGTGAADDSGLPNDRFFAVRPEGSVSTLKIQRTERGDSAVYLCASSLLGGRPEGSDGYTFGSGTRLTVV.

The chain recombines TRBV7-6 with TRBJ2-7; D might be TRBD2 (5 bases). With 3 bases removed from V and 3 bases from J, the gap between germline ends came to 9 bases. Germline V lookup: CDR1 SGHVS, CDR2 FNYEAQ. This CDR3 is 13 amino acids long. The CDR3 bases are TGTGCCAGCAGCTTCGGGGTCGGCTACGAGCAGTACTTC. Its protein product is CASSFGVGYEQYF.

The chain carries TRBV4-3 and TRBJ2-2; D might be TRBD2 (5 bases). The germline CDR1 and CDR2 sequences are LGHNA and YSLEER. Trimming stripped 4 bases from V and 6 bases from J, with 12 bases between. The CDR3 contains 14 residues. In DNA, the CDR3 is TGCGCCAGCAGCCGAGGGTCGCAGGCCGGGGAGCTGTTTTTT. Translation: CASSRGSQAGELFF.

The V gene is TRBV25-1, the J gene TRBJ2-3; 13 nucleotides line up with TRBD2. This CDR3 has 16 residues. Germline CDR1 and CDR2: MGHDK and SYGVNS. Losses at the gene ends were 6 bases for V and 2 bases for J; bases not matched to a gene: 5. The CDR3 sequence: CASSSGTSGVTDTQYF. CDR3 DNA sequence: TGTGCCAGCAGCTCCGGGACTAGCGGGGTCACAGATACGCAGTATTTT.

The chain links TRBV6-1 to TRBJ2-2; D possibly corresponds to TRBD2 (7 bases). Germline V gives CDR1 MNHNS, CDR2 SASEGT. V dropped 6 bases and J dropped 3 bases, with 11 bases sitting between them. This CDR3 spans 14 amino acids. The CDR3 DNA is TGTGCCAGCAGGGCGGGGGCCGACACCGGGGAGCTGTTTTTT. This gives the protein CASRAGADTGELFF.

The chain is built from TRBV28 and TRBJ1-2; D unresolved. Germline-derived CDR1 and CDR2 are MDHEN and SYDVKM. This CDR3 comprises 15 residues. V lost 7 bases and J 3 bases, leaving 18 bases between the germline ends. The CDR3 nucleotides read TGTGCCAGCATCCTTGACTCTGGGTCGGACTATGGCTACACCTTC. It translates to CASILDSGSDYGYTF.

The chain employs TRBV4-2 and TRBJ2-1; 10 bases fit TRBD2. V lost 0 bases to trimming and J lost 6 bases; unmatched junction nucleotides: 8. Germline CDR1 and CDR2: LGHNA and YNFKEQ. This CDR3 contains 17 residues. Written as DNA, the CDR3 is TGTGCCAGCAGCCAAGATACGAGGGTAGCGGGGGGCAATGAGCAGTTCTTC. It encodes CASSQDTRVAGGNEQFF.

In this sample, this clone turned up once. The rearrangement joins TRBV7-2 to TRBJ2-1, with TRBD1 matching 9 bases. With 5 bases clipped from V and 8 bases from J, the junction kept 16 bases outside the gene matches. The germline V gene has CDR1 SGHTA and CDR2 FQGNSA. This CDR3 has 17 amino acids. CDR3 DNA sequence: TGTGCCAGCAGCCATTGGAAGGGGACAGGGTCGTCGGATGAGCAGTTCTTC. Translation gives CASSHWKGTGSSDEQFF.

The chain joins TRBV28 to TRBJ1-1; TRBD1 matches 8 bases. J lost 4 bases, V lost 6 bases, and 7 bases had no gene match. CDR1 is MDHEN, CDR2 SYDVKM, per germline. CDR3 length equals 14 residues. DNA of the CDR3: TGTGCCAGCAGACCAGGACAGGGTGGCACTGAAGCTTTCTTT. This translates into CASRPGQGGTEAFF.

This chain uses TRBV27 with TRBJ2-7, with D possibly matching TRBD1 (6 bases). This CDR3 is 15 amino acids long. V was shortened by 10 bases and J by 0 bases, with 19 bases between the two germline ends. In germline, CDR1 is MNHEY, CDR2 SMNVEV (reference sequence). The CDR3 region is CATAIQGSSSYEQYF. The CDR3 DNA reads as TGTGCCACCGCGATCCAGGGGTCGAGCTCCTACGAGCAGTACTTC.